The present T cell receptor (beta chain) was sequenced within a study of T cell repertoires in cytomegalovirus infection. Germline values: CDR1 SGDLS, CDR2 YYNGEE. Trimming at V came to 4 bases and at J to 5 bases, leaving 11 bases not matched to a gene. The CDR3 is 15 amino acids. TCRdb reprocessed the reads with MiXCR, giving one entry per CDR3 protein. The sample consists of a few hundred thousand distinct CDR3 sequences, approximately 40% of them appearing once. Details on this clonotype: Its antigen is not known.

This receptor was obtained from a human donor in good health (CMV status not recorded). Some clones in this sample may be carry-over from other donors' samples. This material consisted of cultured PBMCs, taken from culture after CMV antigen stimulation. The V and J genes are TRBV9 and TRBJ2-5, with 7 bases matching TRBD1. This chain's CDR3 is CASSLRTGPLETQYF. CDR3 nucleotide sequence: TGTGCCAGCAGCTTACGGACAGGCCCGTTGGAGACCCAGTACTTC. The full variable domain, completed using reference TRBV9 and TRBJ2-5, is DSGVTQTPKHLITATGQRVTLRCSPRSGDLSVYWYQQSLDQGLQFLIQYYNGEERAKGNILERFSAQQFPDLHSELNLSSLELGDSALYFCASSLRTGPLETQYFGPGTRLLVL.